Presented here are 20 T cell receptor beta chains from one specimen sequenced in a study of blood T cell repertoires in COVID-19. TCRdb's copy holds only in-frame clones and misses some; the assay was immunoSEQ multiplex PCR. The repertoire holds over 150,000 clones, with roughly 87% as singletons. Sample: peripheral blood. The receptors originated from a woman aged 60-75 years who had recovered from COVID-19.

This clone was detected once. The chain uses TRBV3-1 (or the pseudogene TRBV3-2) and TRBJ1-4, with D maybe TRBD1 (6 bases). The V and J ends lost 6 bases and 4 bases respectively, with 12 bases between them. Germline CDR1 reads LGHDT; CDR2 reads YNNKEL (reference sequence). The CDR3 has 14 residues. The CDR3 DNA reads TGTGCCAGCAGTCGAGGACAGTTTAATGAAAAACTGTTTTTT. This codes for CASSRGQFNEKLFF.

CDR3 bases: TGTGCCAGCAGCCCAACAAGAGCGGGGGGGCTAGATACGCAGTATTTT. Amino acid sequence: CASSPTRAGGLDTQYF. The chain combines TRBV3-1 (or the pseudogene TRBV3-2) with TRBJ2-3; 10 bases line up with TRBD2. CDR3 length: 16 amino acids. The ends lost 4 bases at V and 5 bases at J; junction bases unmatched: 9. Germline values: CDR1 LGHDT, CDR2 YNNKEL (reference sequence).

CDR3 protein: CASRGQGAAYGYTF. The CDR3 region has the DNA TGTGCCAGCAGAGGCCAGGGGGCGGCCTATGGCTACACCTTC. This chain connects TRBV6-5 to TRBJ1-2; 8 positions agree with TRBD1. The CDR3 contains 14 residues. Germline lookup yields CDR1 MNHEY and CDR2 SVGAGI. The V gene end was trimmed by 6 bases and the J gene end by 4 bases; junction bases not matched to a gene: 7.

The gene calls are TRBV3-1 (or the pseudogene TRBV3-2) and TRBJ2-7; TRBD2 matches at 7 bases. The V and J ends lost 2 bases and 3 bases, in that order; junction bases with no gene match: 4. Germline CDR1 and CDR2: LGHDT and YNNKEL (reference sequence). This CDR3 is 14 amino acids long. Here the CDR3 reads CASSQTGGVYEQYF. For the CDR3, the DNA is TGTGCCAGCAGCCAAACGGGAGGCGTCTACGAGCAGTACTTC.

A word on this clone: The same CDR3 arises from other DNA sequences in this sample as well. The chain couples TRBV6-6 to TRBJ1-6; no clear D. Germline V CDR1 and CDR2: MNHNY, SVGAGI (reference sequence). Trimming shortened V by 5 bases and J by 9 bases, and 11 bases separated the two germline ends. The CDR3 runs 13 residues. For the CDR3, the DNA is TGTGCCAGCAGTCCGACGGGGATTTCACCCCTCCACTTT. As protein: CASSPTGISPLHF.

The chain employs TRBV19 and TRBJ2-5; TRBD2 is a possible D gene (5 bases). The CDR3 spans 15 residues. Between the trimmed V and J ends, which lost 3 bases and 2 bases, there was a span of 13 bases. Germline V gene lookup returns CDR1 LNHDA and CDR2 SQIVND (reference sequence). The CDR3 region is CASSMIRSGQETQYF. The CDR3 region has the DNA TGTGCCAGTAGTATGATCAGGAGCGGACAAGAGACCCAGTACTTC.

The chain joins TRBV23-1 to TRBJ2-7; unclear D gene. TRBV23-1 carries the ORF label, with uncertain function. The CDR3 is made up of 16 amino acids. The V and J ends lost 3 bases and 0 bases respectively, with 15 bases between them. CDR3 sequence reads: CASSQQKTPSSYEQYF. The CDR3 region has the DNA TGCGCCAGCAGTCAGCAGAAGACACCAAGCTCCTACGAGCAGTACTTC.

The J gene is TRBJ1-6, the V gene TRBV28; no reliable D call. The CDR3 is 18 residues long. V was cut by 3 bases and J by 1 base, with 16 bases left in between. The germline CDR1 and CDR2 sequences are MDHEN and SYDVKM. CDR3 amino acids: CASSFRGWGESYNSPLHF. The CDR3 region has the DNA TGTGCCAGCAGTTTTCGAGGGTGGGGTGAATCCTATAATTCACCCCTCCACTTT.

The chain links TRBV18 to TRBJ1-2; D is perhaps TRBD1 (6 bases). The germline CDR1 and CDR2 sequences are KGHSH and LQKENI. CDR3 size: 13 residues. V was pared by 3 bases and J by 3 bases, with 8 bases between. This CDR3 is CASSPGQYYGYTF. The CDR3 coding sequence is TGTGCCAGCTCACCCGGACAGTACTATGGCTACACCTTC.

DNA for the CDR3: TGTGCCAGCAGCCCAAGGACAGACACTGAAGCTTTCTTT. Its protein product is CASSPRTDTEAFF. The genes are TRBV7-8 and TRBJ1-1; a possible D gene is TRBD1 (6 bases). CDR3 length: 13 amino acids. The germline V and J ends were trimmed by 5 bases and 3 bases, with 10 bases remaining between them. The germline CDR1 and CDR2 sequences are SGHVS and FQNEAQ. The entire variable domain, with the rest obtained from reference TRBV7-8 and TRBJ1-1, is as follows: GAGVSQSPRYKVAKRGQDVALRCDPISGHVSLFWYQQALGQGPEFLTYFQNEAQLDKSGLPSDRFFAERPEGSVSTLKIQRTQQEDSAVYLCASSPRTDTEAFFGQGTRLTVV.

V is TRBV24-1 and J is TRBJ2-3; D is perhaps TRBD1 (6 bases). Germline values: CDR1 KGHDR, CDR2 SFDVKD. The CDR3 length is 15 residues. The ends were cut back, 1 base at V and 5 bases at J, with 12 bases in the middle. CDR3 sequence (DNA): TGTGCCACCAGTGATTTTGGGCAGGGGCAAGATACGCAGTATTTT. This gives the protein CATSDFGQGQDTQYF.

The chain joins TRBV11-3 to TRBJ2-6; 10 nucleotides align to TRBD1. Trimming cost V 8 bases and J 0 bases; bases outside gene matches: 7. Looked up from germline, CDR1 is SGHNT and CDR2 is YENEEA. The CDR3 is 17 residues long. The CDR3 DNA reads TGTGCCAGCGGACCGGGACAGGGGAGCTCTGGGGCCAACGTCCTGACTTTC. Its protein is CASGPGQGSSGANVLTF.

CDR3 DNA: TGTGCCAGCAGCACGACAGGGGACAATGAGCAGTTCTTC. It yields the protein CASSTTGDNEQFF. J is TRBJ2-1 and V is TRBV11-2; 8 bases are shared with TRBD1. Trimming took 5 bases from V and 5 from J; bases not matched to a gene: 2. The germline CDR1 and CDR2 sequences are SGHAT and FQNNGV. The CDR3 is 13 residues long.

This clone showed up just once. The rearrangement uses TRBV5-1 and TRBJ2-3, with no clear D. CDR1 is SGHRS, CDR2 YFSETQ, per germline. V lost 0 bases and J 0 bases, leaving 11 bases between the germline ends. This CDR3 region has 16 residues. As DNA, the CDR3 is TGCGCCAGCAGCTTGGGTGCGCCAGGAAGCACAGATACGCAGTATTTT. Protein product: CASSLGAPGSTDTQYF.

This clone showed up just once. This chain connects TRBV3-1 (or the pseudogene TRBV3-2) to TRBJ2-1, with unresolved D. This CDR3 is 15 amino acids long. Germline V gene lookup returns CDR1 LGHDT and CDR2 YNNKEL (reference sequence). V lost 0 bases and J lost 2, with 8 bases in between. The DNA of the CDR3 is TGTGCCAGCAGCCAAGAAAACCTACCCTACAATGAGCAGTTCTTC. The encoded protein is CASSQENLPYNEQFF.

This clone was found a few times. The chain couples TRBV16 to TRBJ2-3; D might be TRBD2 (5 bases). The germline gives CDR1 KGHSY, CDR2 FQNENV. Trimming removed 0 bases from V and 0 bases from J, with 7 bases in between. The CDR3 is 15 residues long. The CDR3 protein is CASSQSASSTDTQYF. In DNA form, the CDR3 reads TGTGCCAGCAGCCAATCGGCTAGCAGCACAGATACGCAGTATTTT.

The V gene is TRBV7-3, the J gene TRBJ2-7; TRBD1 aligns across 11 bases. CDR3 length: 14 residues. Trimming cost V 2 bases and J 5 bases; bases outside gene matches: 2. The germline gives CDR1 SGHTA, CDR2 FQGTGA. In nucleotides, the CDR3 is TGTGCCAGCAGCTTAGGACAGGGGGCCAACGAGCAGTACTTC. Its protein is CASSLGQGANEQYF.

J is TRBJ2-6 and V is TRBV24-1; D might be TRBD1 (5 bases). The CDR3 covers 15 residues. CDR1 and CDR2 from the germline V gene are KGHDR and SFDVKD. Between the trimmed V and J ends, which lost 9 bases and 2 bases, there was a span of 13 bases. CDR3 bases: TGTGCCACCGGAACTTTAGGGGCTGGGGCCAACGTCCTGACTTTC. As protein: CATGTLGAGANVLTF.

The chain joins TRBV6-6 to TRBJ1-1; TRBD1 aligns across 7 bases. Germline lookup yields CDR1 MNHNY and CDR2 SVGAGI (reference sequence). CDR3 length: 14 residues. J was trimmed by 3 bases and V by 6 bases; bases with no gene match: 7. Here the CDR3 reads CASREGQSYTEAFF. CDR3 DNA sequence: TGTGCCAGCAGAGAGGGACAGTCGTACACTGAAGCTTTCTTT.

The V gene is TRBV21-1, the J gene TRBJ2-7; TRBD1, as called in the table, went unchecked against the DNA. TRBV21-1 is a known pseudogene. This CDR3 is built from 15 residues. CDR3 amino acids: CASSNRRDTPYEQYF. The CDR3 region has the DNA TGTGCCAGCAGCAACCGCCGGGACACCCCCTACGAGCAGTACTTC.